This T cell receptor beta chain was found in a study of OX40 agonist ivuxolimab in advanced cancers. This table comes from immunoSEQ multiplex PCR, and its TCRdb copy is limited to in-frame clones, with some not included. In the table there are around 73,000 clones, 75% to 90% of which are singletons. The CDR3 spans 14 residues. The sample here was CD4+ or CD8+ T cells sorted from blood, taken in a trial of the OX40 agonist ivuxolimab. The receptor's source is an adult with an advanced solid tumor such as melanoma, head and neck, liver or kidney cancer. V is TRBV21-1 and J is TRBJ2-1; the DNA was not used to check the table's D call, TRBD2. TRBV21-1 represents a pseudogene. In DNA form, the CDR3 reads TGTGCCAGCAGCCGGGCGGGAGGGAGGAATGAGCAGTTCTTC. Its protein product is CASSRAGGRNEQFF.